This T cell receptor beta chain was identified during a study of shared clonotypes between healthy human individuals. This CDR3 contains 16 residues. Germline V gives CDR1 SEHNR, CDR2 FQNEAQ (reference sequence). Trimming pared 0 bases from V and 1 base from J, leaving 13 bases between. The repertoire was sequenced with immunoSEQ multiplex PCR; TCRdb's copy has only in-frame clones and lacks some. The data contain around 700,000 clones, around 72% of them singletons. Sequencing was done on a sample of memory CD4+ T cells sorted from blood. Regarding subset: CD45RA-negative fraction. The sequence came from a woman aged 25 to 39 in good health. The chain recombines TRBV7-9 with TRBJ2-7, with TRBD1 as a possible D gene (6 bases). CDR3 sequence: CASSLAPGVQSYEQYF. CDR3 sequence (DNA): TGTGCCAGCAGCTTAGCGCCAGGGGTCCAGTCCTACGAGCAGTACTTC. The complete variable domain, with remaining parts taken from reference TRBV7-9 and TRBJ2-7, reads DTGVSQNPRHKITKRGQNVTFRCDPISEHNRLYWYRQTLGQGPEFLTYFQNEAQLEKSRLLSDRFSAERPKGSFSTLEIQRTEQGDSAMYLCASSLAPGVQSYEQYFGPGTRLTVT.